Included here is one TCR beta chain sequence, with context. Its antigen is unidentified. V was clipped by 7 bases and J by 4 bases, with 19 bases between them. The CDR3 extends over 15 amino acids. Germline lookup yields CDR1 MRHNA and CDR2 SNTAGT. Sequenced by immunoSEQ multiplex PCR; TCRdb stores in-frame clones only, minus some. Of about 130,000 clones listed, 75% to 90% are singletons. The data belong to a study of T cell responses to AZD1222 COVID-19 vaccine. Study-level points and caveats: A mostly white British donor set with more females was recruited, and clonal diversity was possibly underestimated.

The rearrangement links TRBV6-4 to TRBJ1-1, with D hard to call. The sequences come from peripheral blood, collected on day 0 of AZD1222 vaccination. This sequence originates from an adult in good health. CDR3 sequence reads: CASISTWLRSTEAFF. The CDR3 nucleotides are TGTGCCAGCATCTCGACATGGCTGCGAAGCACTGAAGCTTTCTTT.